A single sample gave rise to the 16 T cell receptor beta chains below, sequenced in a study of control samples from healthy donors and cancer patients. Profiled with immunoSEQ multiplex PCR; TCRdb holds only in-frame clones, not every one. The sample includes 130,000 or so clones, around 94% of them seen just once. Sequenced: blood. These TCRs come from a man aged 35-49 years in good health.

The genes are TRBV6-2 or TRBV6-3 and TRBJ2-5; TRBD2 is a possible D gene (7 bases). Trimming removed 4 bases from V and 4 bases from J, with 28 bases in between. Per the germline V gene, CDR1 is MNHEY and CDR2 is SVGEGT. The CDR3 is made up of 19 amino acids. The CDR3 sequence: CASSSKGGASSSVVETQYF. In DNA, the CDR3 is TGTGCCAGCAGTTCGAAGGGGGGGGCCTCCTCAAGTGTAGTAGAGACCCAGTACTTC.

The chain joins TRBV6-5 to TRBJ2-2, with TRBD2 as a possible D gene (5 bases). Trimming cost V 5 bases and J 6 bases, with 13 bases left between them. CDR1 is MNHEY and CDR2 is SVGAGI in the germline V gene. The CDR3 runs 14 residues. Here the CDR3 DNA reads TGTGCCAGCAGTAGAGGGCCTGGGGCCGGGGAGCTGTTTTTT. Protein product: CASSRGPGAGELFF.

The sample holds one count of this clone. CDR3 sequence (DNA): TGCGCCAGCAGCGGCAAAGGGGAGGCCGGGGAGCTGTTTTTT. This sequence encodes CASSGKGEAGELFF. The rearrangement uses TRBV5-1 and TRBJ2-2; perhaps TRBD2 as D (6 bases). Between the trimmed V and J ends, which lost 4 bases and 6 bases, there was a span of 13 bases. The CDR3 has 14 amino acids. Germline V gene lookup returns CDR1 SGHRS and CDR2 YFSETQ.

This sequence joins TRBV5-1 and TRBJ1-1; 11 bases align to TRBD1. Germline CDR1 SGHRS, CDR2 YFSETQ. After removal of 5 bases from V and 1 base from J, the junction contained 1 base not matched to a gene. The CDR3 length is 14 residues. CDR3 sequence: CASRGQGENTEAFF. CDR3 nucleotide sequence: TGCGCCAGCAGGGGACAGGGGGAGAACACTGAAGCTTTCTTT.

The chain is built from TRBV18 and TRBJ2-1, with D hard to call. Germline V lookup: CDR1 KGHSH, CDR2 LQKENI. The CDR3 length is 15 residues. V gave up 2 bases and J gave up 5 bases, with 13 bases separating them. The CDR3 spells CASSPSAALNNEQFF. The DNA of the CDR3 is TGTGCCAGCTCACCATCGGCGGCGCTGAACAATGAGCAGTTCTTC.

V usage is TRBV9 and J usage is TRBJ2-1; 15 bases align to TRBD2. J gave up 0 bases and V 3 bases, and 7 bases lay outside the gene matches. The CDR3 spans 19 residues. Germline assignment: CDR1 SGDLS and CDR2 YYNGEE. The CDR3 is CASSGGTSGGLSSYNEQFF. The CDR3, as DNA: TGTGCCAGCAGCGGTGGGACTAGCGGGGGGTTGAGCTCCTACAATGAGCAGTTCTTC.

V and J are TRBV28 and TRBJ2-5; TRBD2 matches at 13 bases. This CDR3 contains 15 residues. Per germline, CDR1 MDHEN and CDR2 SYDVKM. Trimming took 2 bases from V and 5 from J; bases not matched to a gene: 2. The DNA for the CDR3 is TGTGCCAGCAGTTTAATGGGACTAGCGGGGGAGACCCAGTACTTC. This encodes CASSLMGLAGETQYF.

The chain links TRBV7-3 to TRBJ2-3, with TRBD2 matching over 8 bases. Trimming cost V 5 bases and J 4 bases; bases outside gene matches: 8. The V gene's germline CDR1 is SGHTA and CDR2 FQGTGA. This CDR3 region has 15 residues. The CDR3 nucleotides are TGTGCCAGCAGCCTTGGCGGGGGGTCTGCAGATACGCAGTATTTT. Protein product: CASSLGGGSADTQYF.

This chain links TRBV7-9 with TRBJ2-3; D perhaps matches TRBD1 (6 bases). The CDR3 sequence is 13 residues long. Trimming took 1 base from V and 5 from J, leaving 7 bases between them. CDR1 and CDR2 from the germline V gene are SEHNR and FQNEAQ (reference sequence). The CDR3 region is CASSLVGGDTQYF. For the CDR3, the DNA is TGTGCCAGCAGCTTAGTAGGGGGAGATACGCAGTATTTT.

The CDR3 loop reads CASSRPTGGADTQYF. Here the CDR3 DNA reads TGTGCCAGCAGCCGACCGACAGGGGGCGCAGATACGCAGTATTTT. V gene TRBV5-4 combines with J gene TRBJ2-3; TRBD1 matches at 10 bases. CDR1 is SGHNT, CDR2 YYREEE, per germline (reference sequence). The CDR3 loop spans 15 amino acids. V lost 4 bases, J lost 4 bases, and 6 bases stayed unmatched.

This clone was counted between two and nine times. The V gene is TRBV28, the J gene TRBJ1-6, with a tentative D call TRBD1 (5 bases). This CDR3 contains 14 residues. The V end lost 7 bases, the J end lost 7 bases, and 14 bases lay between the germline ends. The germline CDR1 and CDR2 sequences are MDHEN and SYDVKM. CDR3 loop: CASMEQGRNSPLHF. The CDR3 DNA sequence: TGTGCCAGCATGGAGCAGGGCAGAAATTCACCCCTCCACTTT.

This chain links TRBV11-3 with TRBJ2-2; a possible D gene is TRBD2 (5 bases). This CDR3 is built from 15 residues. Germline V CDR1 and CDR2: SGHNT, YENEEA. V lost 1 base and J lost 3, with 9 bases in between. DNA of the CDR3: TGTGCCAGCAGCTTAGCCGGAGGCTACACCGGGGAGCTGTTTTTT. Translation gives CASSLAGGYTGELFF.

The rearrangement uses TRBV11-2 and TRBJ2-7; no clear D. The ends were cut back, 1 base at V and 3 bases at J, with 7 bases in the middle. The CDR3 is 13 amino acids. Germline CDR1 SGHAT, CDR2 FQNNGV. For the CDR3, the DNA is TGTGCCAGCAGCTTAGGTCACAGCTACGAGCAGTACTTC. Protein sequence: CASSLGHSYEQYF.

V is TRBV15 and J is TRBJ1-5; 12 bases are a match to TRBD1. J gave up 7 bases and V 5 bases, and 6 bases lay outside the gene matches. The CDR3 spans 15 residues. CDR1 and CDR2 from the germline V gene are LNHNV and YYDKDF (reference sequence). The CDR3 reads CATSGVGTGGQPQHF. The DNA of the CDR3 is TGTGCCACCAGCGGCGTCGGGACAGGGGGCCAGCCCCAGCATTTT.

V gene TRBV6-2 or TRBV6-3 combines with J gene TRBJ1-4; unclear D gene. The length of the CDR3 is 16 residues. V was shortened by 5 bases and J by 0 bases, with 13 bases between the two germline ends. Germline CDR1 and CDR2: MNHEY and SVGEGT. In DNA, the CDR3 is TGTGCCAGCAGTACTAACCCCAGGACAACTAATGAAAAACTGTTTTTT. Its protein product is CASSTNPRTTNEKLFF.

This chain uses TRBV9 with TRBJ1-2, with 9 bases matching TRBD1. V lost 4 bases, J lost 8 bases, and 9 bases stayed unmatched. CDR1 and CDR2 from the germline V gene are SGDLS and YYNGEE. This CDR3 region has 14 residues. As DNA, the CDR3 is TGTGCCAGCAGCTCACGGACAGGGGTGAGCGGCTACACCTTC. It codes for CASSSRTGVSGYTF.